Listed below are T cell receptor beta chains from one sample, sequenced in a study of CD8+ T cells in alopecia areata. This table comes from immunoSEQ multiplex PCR, and its TCRdb copy is limited to in-frame clones, with some not included. The profile shows about 190,000 clones, roughly 70% of them singletons. The source was CD4+ T cells sorted from blood, collected around week 49, from a patient treated with tofacitinib. These TCRs come from a human donor with alopecia areata. CDR3s include the opening cysteine and the closing phenylalanine or tryptophan. D genes are given only for firm matches. Clone size is given for some rows only: seen once, a few or many times, or a class if the clone is expanded.

J	size	V	D	CDR3	DNA
TRBJ2-1	NA	TRBV6-5	TRBD2	CASSWTSGDYNEQFF	TGTGCCAGCAGTTGGACTAGCGGGGACTACAATGAGCAGTTCTTC
TRBJ1-2	NA	TRBV7-9	NA	CASSPNDSYGYTF	TGTGCCAGCAGCCCGAACGACAGCTATGGCTACACCTTC
TRBJ1-4	few	TRBV14	TRBD1	CASSSRQGIGPHEKLFF	TGTGCCAGCAGCTCCCGACAGGGGATAGGGCCCCATGAAAAACTGTTTTTT
TRBJ1-2	NA	TRBV29-1	NA	CSVEDRTVTLYGYTF	TGCAGCGTTGAAGACAGGACAGTTACACTCTATGGCTACACCTTC
TRBJ2-3	NA	TRBV5-1	NA	CASSQNTAPGTDTQYF	TGCGCCAGCAGCCAGAACACAGCGCCTGGGACAGATACGCAGTATTTT
TRBJ1-1	NA	TRBV4-1	NA	CASSQDSAGAGRKAFF	TGCGCCAGCAGCCAAGACTCGGCTGGGGCAGGGCGAAAAGCTTTCTTT
TRBJ1-4	NA	TRBV7-9	TRBD1	CASSRQQGNEKLFF	TGTGCCAGCAGCCGACAACAGGGGAATGAAAAACTGTTTTTT
TRBJ2-3	NA	TRBV27	TRBD1	CASSFRGLSTDTQYF	TGTGCCAGCAGTTTTAGGGGGCTGAGCACAGATACGCAGTATTTT
TRBJ1-2	NA	TRBV29-1	TRBD1	CSVVDAGGNGYTF	TGCAGCGTTGTAGACGCAGGGGGGAATGGCTACACCTTC
TRBJ2-7	few	TRBV6-6	NA	CASSETLEQYF	TGTGCCAGCAGTGAAACCCTAGAGCAGTACTTC
TRBJ2-1	NA	TRBV7-2	TRBD2	CASSLGLAGTNEQFF	TGTGCCAGCAGCTTGGGACTAGCGGGGACCAATGAGCAGTTCTTC
TRBJ1-1	NA	TRBV5-1	NA	CASTDGVNTEAFF	TGCGCCAGCACGGACGGAGTGAACACTGAAGCTTTCTTT
TRBJ2-3	NA	TRBV9	NA	CASSVVPSTDTQYF	TGTGCCAGCAGCGTAGTGCCTAGCACAGATACGCAGTATTTT